Included here is one T cell receptor beta chain sequence, with context. The target of this receptor is not known. Within one base of it there is no much larger clone, and no base qualities were kept. The entry originates in a study of blood T cell repertoires in COVID-19 (dated by TCRdb to the early 2020s). General notes on the study: Collaborator samples came from the United States, Italy and Spain and covered acute and convalescent phases of COVID-19. The prospective study material was composed of cDNA or gDNA derived from T cells, B-cell-depleted T cells, or PBMCs. The dataset comprised deeply sampled blood TCRbeta repertoires from subjects exposed to, actively infected with, or recovered from COVID-19. A freely available public database, intended as a resource for researchers studying the immune response to SARS-CoV-2, is where the repertoires were released. Samples were obtained from the ongoing ImmuneRACE study (first 160 participants) and from approximately 1,200 subjects provided by 6 global collaborators. A de-identified subject ID, COVID-19 status, age in years and sex were almost always included in the sample metadata. Where HLA class I and class II types were available, the types were taken from metadata supplied by the sample provider, not from assay-based typing. Study-wide conclusions, independent of this receptor: The quantity of clinical and demographic metadata differed by source and by participant and was supplied without curation.

Enrolling through a virtual design, the prospective study's participants ranged in age from roughly 18 to 90 years and lived across 20 to 25 United States geographic areas. In the prospective study, participants were assigned to cohorts based on the clinical history participants reported in a screening survey and a study questionnaire. ImmuneRACE Cohort 3 recovered participants were defined by two consecutive negative NP/OP PCR tests, healthcare professional clearance, or symptom resolution. Each participant in the prospective study had whole blood, serum and a nasopharyngeal or oropharyngeal swab collected by mobile phlebotomists. Additional blood draws and questionnaires over an approximately two-month period could optionally be provided by prospective study participants. Prospective study blood samples were shipped either frozen or at room temperature before DNA extraction. TCRbeta CDR3 regions were amplified from genomic DNA by means of the immunoSEQ Assay, a bias-controlled multiplex PCR. From the authors' description of their analysis: Within the assay, amplification of reference gene primers was used to estimate how many nucleated cells each sample contained. To quantify the absolute abundance of each unique TCRbeta CDR3 rearrangement, sequence reads were collapsed and filtered. For each sample, productive Simpson clonality was calculated as the square root of Simpson's diversity index across productive rearrangements. TCRdb took this table from immuneACCESS and kept in-frame rearrangements with V and J called. Such tables lack part of the clones; where checked against another copy, unresolved V genes explain under half of the gap, and the rest is unexplained. V and J calls plus clone size are reproduced from that table; the DNA served to infer D and trimming. The sample table records roughly 380,000 clones; more than 75% of these occur just once. The ten largest clones capture 2.5% to 3.5% of the sample.

Between the V and J ends, shortened by 0 bases and 4 bases respectively, the junction contains 17 bases. From the germline V gene (reference sequence), CDR1 is LNHDA and CDR2 is SQIVND. The CDR3 measures 17 amino acids from cysteine to phenylalanine. Of the read, only the CDR3 DNA is kept; its 51 bases are in frame from base 1. Sequenced material: PBMCs or T cells enriched from blood (not recorded which). This clonotype was sampled from a woman in her thirties who had recovered from COVID-19. The rearranged segments are TRBV19 and TRBJ2-3; the D gene assignment is ambiguous. Here the CDR3 is given as CASSIDDEARLADTQYF. The DNA sequence follows: TGTGCCAGTAGTATAGATGATGAGGCGAGGTTAGCAGATACGCAGTATTTT.